The 8 T cell receptor beta chains listed next were all sequenced from one sample in a study of shared clonotypes between healthy human individuals. Repertoires were generated with immunoSEQ multiplex PCR, while TCRdb's copy carries only in-frame clones and drops some. This sample has some 800,000 clones, with around 92% found just once. Positively selected for CCR7, the CD45RO-negative cells used as naive CD8 cells excluded terminally differentiated effector memory CD45RA+ cells. The specimen sequenced was naive CD8+ T cells sorted from blood. Every receptor here comes from a young man in good health.

The chain couples TRBV6-5 to TRBJ2-1; 7 nucleotides agree with TRBD1. Germline V gene data show CDR1 as MNHEY and CDR2 as SVGAGI. The CDR3 has 16 residues. J was trimmed by 1 base and V by 4 bases; bases with no gene match: 7. The CDR3 sequence: CASSSTGDPSYNEQFF. In nucleotides, the CDR3 is TGTGCCAGCAGTTCCACAGGGGACCCTTCCTACAATGAGCAGTTCTTC.

The CDR3 nucleotides are TGTGCCGTACTAGCGGGAGATTCTTACGAGCAGTACTTC. This encodes CAVLAGDSYEQYF. The genes are TRBV10-3 and TRBJ2-7, with 11 bases lining up with TRBD2. Germline V gives CDR1 ENHRY, CDR2 SYGVKD. The J segment lost 4 bases and the V segment lost 11 bases, leaving 7 bases of the junction unmatched. The CDR3 consists of 13 residues.

V usage is TRBV5-1 and J usage is TRBJ2-7; 11 positions agree with TRBD2. V was pared by 4 bases and J by 4 bases, with 10 bases of the junction left unmatched. Germline lookup yields CDR1 SGHRS and CDR2 YFSETQ. The CDR3 is 16 residues long. The CDR3, as DNA: TGCGCCAGCAGCCCCCCCGTAGCGGGAGGGGAATACGAGCAGTACTTC. Translation: CASSPPVAGGEYEQYF.

The chain recombines TRBV9 with TRBJ2-1; 8 positions agree with TRBD2. Losses at the gene ends were 4 bases for V and 2 bases for J; bases not matched to a gene: 5. This CDR3 has 15 residues. Germline V CDR1 and CDR2: SGDLS, YYNGEE. CDR3 region: CASSSAGVAYNEQFF. CDR3 sequence (DNA): TGTGCCAGCAGCTCAGCGGGAGTGGCCTACAATGAGCAGTTCTTC.

This clone appeared once. The chain recombines TRBV5-5 with TRBJ1-1; 9 positions agree with TRBD1. The CDR3 is made up of 17 amino acids. Germline lookup yields CDR1 SGHKS and CDR2 YYEKEE (reference sequence). The V segment lost 4 bases and the J segment 1 base; nucleotides outside the gene matches: 11. The CDR3 DNA follows: TGTGCCAGCAGCGCCGGACAGGGGACTCTTAGGAACACTGAAGCTTTCTTT. It translates to CASSAGQGTLRNTEAFF.

The chain couples TRBV4-1 to TRBJ2-1, with 7 bases identical to TRBD1. V lost 0 bases to trimming and J lost 7 bases; unmatched junction nucleotides: 18. The CDR3 runs to 19 residues. Germline V gene sequence: CDR1 MGHRA, CDR2 YSYEKL. The CDR3 loop reads CASSQDVVRDVGRGNEQFF. The CDR3 DNA is TGCGCCAGCAGCCAAGATGTTGTACGAGACGTGGGCAGGGGGAATGAGCAGTTCTTC.

The chain uses TRBV19 and TRBJ2-1; no reliable D call. With 3 bases removed from V and 4 bases from J, the gap between germline ends came to 19 bases. This CDR3 comprises 17 residues. Germline lookup yields CDR1 LNHDA and CDR2 SQIVND (reference sequence). The CDR3 spells CASSMPQSARLYNEQFF. CDR3 in DNA: TGTGCCAGTAGTATGCCCCAGTCCGCCCGACTTTACAATGAGCAGTTCTTC.

The J gene is TRBJ1-1, the V gene TRBV28, with a tentative D call TRBD1 (5 bases). V lost 3 bases to trimming and J lost 0 bases, with 8 bases between them. The length of the CDR3 is 14 residues. Germline-derived CDR1 and CDR2 are MDHEN and SYDVKM. The CDR3 coding sequence is TGTGCCAGCAGTTTTGGGGGGATGAACACTGAAGCTTTCTTT. It codes for CASSFGGMNTEAFF.